This T cell receptor beta chain was found in a study of shared clonotypes between healthy human individuals. Study findings and constraints: Among non-shared clonotypes, generation probabilities were lower than among those shared by all four donors.

This CDR3 region has 13 residues. Germline CDR1 MNHEY, CDR2 SMNVEV (reference sequence). V lost 0 bases and J lost 6, with 7 bases in between. Authors' analysis steps: ImmunoSEQ gave junction-only sequences without quality scores, so filtering differed. Assay used: immunoSEQ multiplex PCR; TCRdb lists only in-frame clones, some missing. D and trimming come from the DNA, and the V and J calls and clone size come from that table. The data show approximately 2.1 million clones, 85% to 95% seen once. About this clone: Its antigen is undetermined.

This sequence joins TRBV27 and TRBJ2-3, with D hard to call. The sequence came from a young man in good health. Some clones in this sample may be carry-over from other donors' samples. The sequencing sample was made of naive CD4+ T cells from PBMCs. The subset was: CD45RA+ positively selected. In DNA form, the CDR3 reads TGTGCCAGCAGTTTATCGTACGGGGATACGCAGTATTTT. Its translation is CASSLSYGDTQYF.